A single sample gave rise to the 19 T cell receptor beta chains below, sequenced in a study of CD8 T cells in Susac syndrome. Random hexamers primed reverse transcription of about 0.45 to 1 ug RNA. Using its own MiXCR run on the immunoSEQ multiplex PCR reads, TCRdb lists one record per CDR3 protein. The sample shows about 190,000 distinct CDR3 sequences, more than 85% of them seen only once. Specimen: CD4+ T cells from PBMCs. Source of these receptors: a human donor with Susac syndrome.

The chain links TRBV5-1 to TRBJ2-3, with D tentatively TRBD2 (6 bases). CDR1 is SGHRS and CDR2 is YFSETQ in the germline V gene. The CDR3 contains 14 residues. Trimming removed 5 bases from V and 1 base from J, with 11 bases in between. CDR3 sequence reads: CASRSGDRTDTQYF. For the CDR3, the DNA is TGCGCCAGCAGGTCGGGAGATCGCACAGATACGCAGTATTTT.

This clonotype was recorded once. V usage is TRBV3-1 and J usage is TRBJ2-1, with D possibly called TRBD1 or TRBD2 (5 bases each). V was trimmed by 6 bases and J by 9 bases, leaving 9 bases between them. The germline CDR1 and CDR2 sequences are LGHDT and YNNKEL (reference sequence). The CDR3 runs 11 residues. CDR3 nucleotide sequence: TGTGCCAGCAGACAGAGGGGTGAGCAGTTCTTC. It encodes CASRQRGEQFF.

V and J are TRBV2 and TRBJ1-1; tentatively, D is TRBD1 (6 bases). CDR3 length: 11 residues. The V and J ends lost 10 bases and 11 bases respectively, with 17 bases between them. Germline CDR1 reads SNHLY; CDR2 reads FYNNEI. In DNA form, the CDR3 reads TGTGCCATCACACAGGGTTTTATGGCTTTCTTT. Translation: CAITQGFMAFF.

The chain uses TRBV4-1 and TRBJ1-2, with 8 bases identical to TRBD1. V lost 1 base to trimming and J lost 5 bases; unmatched junction nucleotides: 3. The CDR3 consists of 14 residues. Germline assignment: CDR1 MGHRA and CDR2 YSYEKL. The CDR3 sequence is CASSQATGGYGYTF. The CDR3 nucleotides read TGCGCCAGCAGCCAAGCTACAGGGGGATATGGCTACACCTTC.

The gene calls are TRBV4-1 and TRBJ1-1; 8 positions agree with TRBD1. The CDR3 contains 16 residues. V was pared by 2 bases and J by 5 bases, with 10 bases of the junction left unmatched. The germline V gene has CDR1 MGHRA and CDR2 YSYEKL. CDR3 residues: CASSQPLQGEETEAFF. CDR3 coding DNA: TGCGCCAGCAGCCAACCCCTACAGGGGGAGGAAACTGAAGCTTTCTTT.

This clonotype was recorded once. The V and J genes are TRBV7-2 and TRBJ2-3; tentative D call: TRBD2 (6 bases). The CDR3 contains 16 residues. From germline, CDR1 is SGHTA and CDR2 FQGNSA. The ends were cut back, 1 base at V and 2 bases at J, with 13 bases in the middle. The CDR3 here is CASSLDSRGLTDTQYF. The CDR3 nucleotides are TGTGCCAGCAGCTTAGATTCTAGGGGACTCACAGATACGCAGTATTTT. Full variable domain (remainder filled in from reference TRBV7-2 and TRBJ2-3): GAGVSQSPSNKVTEKGKDVELRCDPISGHTALYWYRQSLGQGLEFLIYFQGNSAPDKSGLPSDRFSAERTGGSVSTLTIQRTQQEDSAVYLCASSLDSRGLTDTQYFGPGTRLTVL.

V is TRBV20-1 and J is TRBJ2-3, with no clear D. The germline V and J ends were trimmed by 5 bases and 7 bases, with 22 bases remaining between them. The CDR3 spans 15 residues. In germline, CDR1 is DFQATT, CDR2 SNEGSKA (reference sequence). The CDR3 sequence is CSAFSDPPRGNTQYF. DNA of the CDR3: TGCAGTGCTTTTAGTGACCCGCCGCGAGGAAATACGCAGTATTTT.

V usage is TRBV20-1 and J usage is TRBJ2-4; D may be TRBD2 (6 bases). The germline V and J ends were trimmed by 6 bases and 2 bases, with 8 bases remaining between them. Germline assignment: CDR1 DFQATT and CDR2 SNEGSKA (reference sequence). The CDR3 totals 12 residues. The CDR3 DNA is TGCAGTGCCGGGGGAACCAAAAACATTCAGTACTTC. Encoded protein: CSAGGTKNIQYF.

This chain joins TRBV18 and TRBJ2-2; no definite D call. The germline V gene has CDR1 KGHSH and CDR2 LQKENI. The CDR3 has 13 residues. The V end was cut by 4 bases, the J end by 1 base, with 4 bases between. This CDR3 reads CASSHLNTGELFF. Here the CDR3 DNA reads TGTGCCAGCTCACACTTGAACACCGGGGAGCTGTTTTTT.

The V and J genes are TRBV5-1 and TRBJ2-5; TRBD2 might be the D (6 bases). From germline, CDR1 is SGHRS and CDR2 YFSETQ. The CDR3 runs 15 residues. V was cut by 2 bases and J by 1 base, with 12 bases left in between. The DNA of the CDR3 is TGCGCCAGCAGCTTTAGCCCCGGGGGCCAAGAGACCCAGTACTTC. This translates into CASSFSPGGQETQYF.

The chain is built from TRBV13 and TRBJ1-1, with 8 bases fitting TRBD1. Germline lookup yields CDR1 PRHDT and CDR2 FYEKMQ (reference sequence). The CDR3 sequence is 15 residues long. With V trimmed by 3 bases and J by 4 bases, 7 bases remained unmatched. The CDR3 sequence is CASSLHDRGSTEAFF. The CDR3, as DNA: TGTGCCAGCAGCTTGCACGACAGGGGATCCACTGAAGCTTTCTTT.

The chain uses TRBV18 and TRBJ2-3; TRBD2 agrees at 9 bases. The CDR3 loop spans 16 amino acids. Germline CDR1 KGHSH, CDR2 LQKENI. With 0 bases clipped from V and 4 bases from J, the junction kept 5 bases outside the gene matches. The CDR3 here is CASSPPREGLSDTQYF. DNA for the CDR3: TGTGCCAGCTCACCACCGCGGGAGGGCCTTTCAGATACGCAGTATTTT.

This chain uses TRBV12-3 or TRBV12-4 with TRBJ2-3; 14 nucleotides align to TRBD2. The CDR3 loop spans 15 amino acids. Trimming removed 8 bases from V and 1 base from J; junction bases left unmatched: 2. The chain's CDR3 is CASGTSGGRTDTQYF. The CDR3 DNA sequence: TGTGCCAGCGGGACTAGCGGGGGCCGCACAGATACGCAGTATTTT.

V gene TRBV25-1 combines with J gene TRBJ2-3; D is unclear. The CDR3 has 14 residues. Germline CDR1 MGHDK, CDR2 SYGVNS. V was shortened by 1 base and J by 3 bases, with 8 bases between the two germline ends. This chain's CDR3 is CASSELALTDTQYF. The CDR3 DNA follows: TGTGCCAGCAGTGAATTGGCGTTAACAGATACGCAGTATTTT.

The genes are TRBV10-3 and TRBJ2-3, with D possibly being TRBD1 (5 bases). Deletions cut 4 bases from V and 1 base from J, with 12 bases between. Per germline, CDR1 ENHRY and CDR2 SYGVKD. The CDR3 runs 15 residues. The CDR3 is CAISVWGSGTDTQYF. The DNA of the CDR3 is TGTGCCATCAGTGTCTGGGGCTCAGGCACAGATACGCAGTATTTT.

The rearrangement links TRBV29-1 to TRBJ2-3; D tentatively fits TRBD1 or TRBD2 (6 bases each). CDR3 length equals 16 residues. V lost 7 bases and J 3 bases, leaving 23 bases between the germline ends. Germline V gives CDR1 SQVTM, CDR2 ANQGSEA. The CDR3 nucleotides read TGCAGCGCAAATGGATGGAGGGGACAATGGACAGATACGCAGTATTTT. This sequence encodes CSANGWRGQWTDTQYF.

This clonotype was detected a few times. This chain connects TRBV10-3 to TRBJ2-1; a weak D match, TRBD1 (5 bases). This CDR3 has 12 amino acids. V lost 6 bases and J 9 bases, leaving 12 bases between the germline ends. Germline assignment: CDR1 ENHRY and CDR2 SYGVKD. Here the CDR3 reads CAISEGVGEQFF. In nucleotides, the CDR3 is TGTGCCATCAGCGAAGGGGTTGGTGAGCAGTTCTTC.

This clonotype has just one count. The V call is TRBV4-1, the J call TRBJ2-3; 7 bases line up with TRBD2. V was pared by 0 bases and J by 6 bases, with 9 bases of the junction left unmatched. The CDR3 sequence is 16 residues long. Per germline, CDR1 MGHRA and CDR2 YSYEKL. The CDR3 nucleotides read TGCGCCAGCAGCCAAGATCGGACTAGAGGAGTGGATACGCAGTATTTT. Translating it yields CASSQDRTRGVDTQYF.

V gene TRBV19 combines with J gene TRBJ1-2, with D hard to call. The CDR3 runs to 13 residues. The germline CDR1 and CDR2 sequences are LNHDA and SQIVND (reference sequence). The CDR3 is CGSVNTQNYGYTF. CDR3 nucleotide sequence: TGTGGCAGCGTAAATACTCAGAACTATGGCTACACCTTC. The variable domain in full, completed from reference TRBV19 and TRBJ1-2, reads DGGITQSPKYLFRKEGQNVTLSCEQNLNHDAMYWYRQDPGQGLRLIYYSQIVNDFQKGDIAEGYSVSREKKESFPLTVTSAQKNPTAFYLCGSVNTQNYGYTFGSGTRLTVV.